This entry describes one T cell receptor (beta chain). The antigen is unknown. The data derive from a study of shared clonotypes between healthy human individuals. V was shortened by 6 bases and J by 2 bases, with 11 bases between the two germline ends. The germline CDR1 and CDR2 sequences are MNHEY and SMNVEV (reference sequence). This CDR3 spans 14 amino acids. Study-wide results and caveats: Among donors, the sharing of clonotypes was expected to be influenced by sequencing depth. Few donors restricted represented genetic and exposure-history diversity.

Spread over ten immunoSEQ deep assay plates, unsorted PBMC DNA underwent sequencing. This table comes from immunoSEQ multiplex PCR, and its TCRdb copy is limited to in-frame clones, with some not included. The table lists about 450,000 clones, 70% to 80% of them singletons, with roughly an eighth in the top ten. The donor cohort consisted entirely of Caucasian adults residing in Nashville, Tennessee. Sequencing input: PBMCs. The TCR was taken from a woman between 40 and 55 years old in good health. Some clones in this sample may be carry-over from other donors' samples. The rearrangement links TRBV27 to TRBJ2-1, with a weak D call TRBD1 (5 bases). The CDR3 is CASSRWGPYNEQFF. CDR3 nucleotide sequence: TGTGCCAGCAGCCGCTGGGGCCCCTACAATGAGCAGTTCTTC.